This T cell receptor beta chain was identified in a study of blood T cell repertoires in COVID-19. Study-wide background: Samples came from the United States, Italy and Spain, spanning acute and convalescent COVID-19. In each case, the material was cDNA or gDNA derived from T cells, B-cell-depleted T cells, or PBMCs.

How the authors handled the data: Reference gene primer amplification yielded estimated nucleated cell counts. The data were produced by immunoSEQ multiplex PCR, yet TCRdb's version contains in-frame clones alone and is incomplete. V, J and clone size were drawn from that table, and D and trimming were deduced from the DNA. The sample consists of 150,000 to 180,000 clones, 80% to 90% of them appearing once. Per germline, CDR1 MDHEN and CDR2 SYDVKM. V was trimmed by 5 bases and J by 2 bases, leaving 11 bases between them. This CDR3 is built from 14 residues. The chain links TRBV28 to TRBJ2-3; tentative D call: TRBD2 (6 bases). The receptor was derived from a woman aged 50 to 60 with acute or convalescent COVID-19. Specimen: peripheral blood. The CDR3: CASSPRTTTDTQYF. The DNA for the CDR3 is TGTGCCAGCAGTCCCCGGACTACCACAGATACGCAGTATTTT.